The 10 T cell receptor beta chains reported below all come from one sample, sequenced in a study of T cell responses to AZD1222 COVID-19 vaccine. Only in-frame clones appear in the TCRdb table, and some are missing; sequencing was by immunoSEQ multiplex PCR. The repertoire holds 110,000 to 150,000 clones, with around 89% as singletons. The sample here was peripheral blood, taken 28 days after the second AZD1222 dose. These TCRs come from an adult who received the AZD1222 COVID-19 vaccine.

The chain combines TRBV11-2 with TRBJ2-7, with TRBD1 as a possible D gene (6 bases). V lost 6 bases to trimming and J lost 6 bases, with 12 bases between them. The CDR3 sequence is 12 residues long. The germline V gene encodes CDR1 SGHAT and CDR2 FQNNGV. Here the CDR3 DNA reads TGTGCCAGCAGTCGCGACAGGACCGAGCAGTACTTC. This codes for CASSRDRTEQYF.

The count of this clone is one. The chain is built from TRBV6-1 and TRBJ2-7, with 7 bases identical to TRBD1. Losses at the gene ends were 10 bases for V and 0 bases for J; bases not matched to a gene: 6. Germline V gene sequence: CDR1 MNHNS, CDR2 SASEGT. The CDR3 contains 13 residues. This chain's CDR3 is CAIRQGSSYEQYF. Written as DNA, the CDR3 is TGTGCCATTCGACAGGGAAGCTCCTACGAGCAGTACTTC.

The gene calls are TRBV6-5 and TRBJ1-1, with D possibly being TRBD1 (5 bases). The CDR3 runs to 14 residues. Trimming left V 0 bases short and J 5 bases short, with 10 bases between. In germline, CDR1 is MNHEY, CDR2 SVGAGI. CDR3 protein: CASSYSKGRTEAFF. CDR3 coding DNA: TGTGCCAGCAGTTACTCGAAGGGGCGGACTGAAGCTTTCTTT.

The gene calls are TRBV15 and TRBJ1-5; D unresolved. The CDR3 has 15 residues. CDR1 is LNHNV and CDR2 is YYDKDF in the germline V gene (reference sequence). The ends were cut back, 0 bases at V and 5 bases at J, with 11 bases in the middle. The CDR3 sequence is CATSRDWREDQPQHF. DNA for the CDR3: TGTGCCACCAGCAGAGATTGGAGGGAGGATCAGCCCCAGCATTTT.

In this sample, this clone turned up once. The J gene is TRBJ2-7, the V gene TRBV28, with a possible D match to TRBD1 (5 bases). The CDR3 consists of 13 residues. CDR1 and CDR2 (germline): MDHEN, SYDVKM. Trimming shortened V by 4 bases and J by 2 bases, and 9 bases separated the two germline ends. The CDR3 loop reads CASSYRFTYEQYF. CDR3 nucleotides: TGTGCCAGCAGTTACAGGTTTACCTACGAGCAGTACTTC.

The chain is built from TRBV28 and TRBJ1-2; 7 bases line up with TRBD1. Germline CDR1 is MDHEN and CDR2 is SYDVKM. V trimming: 2 bases; J trimming: 4 bases; junction bases outside the gene matches: 10. The CDR3 covers 16 residues. In DNA, the CDR3 is TGTGCCAGCAGTTTAGGAGGGGGCGCCGGGAGCTATGGCTACACCTTC. The encoded protein is CASSLGGGAGSYGYTF.

V gene TRBV6-5 combines with J gene TRBJ1-5; D remains unclear. Trimming cost V 4 bases and J 4 bases, with 8 bases left between them. CDR3 size: 13 residues. CDR1 and CDR2 (germline): MNHEY, SVGAGI. Here the CDR3 DNA reads TGTGCCAGCAGTTCGAGGCCGAATCAGCCCCAGCATTTT. Encoded protein: CASSSRPNQPQHF.

V gene TRBV3-1 (or the pseudogene TRBV3-2) combines with J gene TRBJ2-7; weak D call: TRBD1 (6 bases). The CDR3 runs 12 residues. The V end lost 8 bases, the J end lost 8 bases, and 16 bases lay between the germline ends. Germline CDR1 is LGHDT and CDR2 is YNNKEL (reference sequence). CDR3 amino acids: CASGTPSTQQYF. CDR3 bases: TGTGCCAGCGGGACACCCTCTACGCAGCAGTACTTC.

This clone is labeled medium-sized. V gene TRBV19 combines with J gene TRBJ1-4; D gene unclear. Germline values: CDR1 LNHDA, CDR2 SQIVND (reference sequence). Trimming took off 5 bases at V and 0 bases at J, with 7 bases between the two ends. This CDR3 contains 14 residues. The CDR3 DNA reads as TGTGCCAGTAGTGCGAGACCAACTAATGAAAAACTGTTTTTT. This gives the protein CASSARPTNEKLFF.

The chain is built from TRBV10-2 and TRBJ2-4, with TRBD1 matching over 9 bases. CDR3 size: 16 residues. From germline, CDR1 is WSHSY and CDR2 SAAADI. Losses at the gene ends were 1 base for V and 6 bases for J; bases not matched to a gene: 7. The CDR3 region is CASSELTGGPTNIQYF. CDR3 sequence (DNA): TGCGCCAGCAGTGAGTTAACAGGGGGCCCAACAAACATTCAGTACTTC.